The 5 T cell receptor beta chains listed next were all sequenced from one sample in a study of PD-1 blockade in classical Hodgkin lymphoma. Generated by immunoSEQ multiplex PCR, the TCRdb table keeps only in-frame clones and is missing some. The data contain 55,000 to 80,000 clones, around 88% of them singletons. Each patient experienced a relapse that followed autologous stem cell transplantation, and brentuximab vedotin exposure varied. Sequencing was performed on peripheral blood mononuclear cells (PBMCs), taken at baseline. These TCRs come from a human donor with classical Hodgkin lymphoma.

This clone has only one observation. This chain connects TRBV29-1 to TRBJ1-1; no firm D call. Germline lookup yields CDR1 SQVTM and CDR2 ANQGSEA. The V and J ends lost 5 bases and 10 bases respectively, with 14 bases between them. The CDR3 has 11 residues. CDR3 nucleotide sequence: TGCAGCGTTTACCAGGCGCCAGGAGCTTTCTTT. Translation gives CSVYQAPGAFF.

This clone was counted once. Written as DNA, the CDR3 is TGTGCCAGCAGCGTTTTTCTCCGGGGTACTCGCGAGGATACGCAGTATTTT. Residues: CASSVFLRGTREDTQYF. This sequence joins TRBV9 and TRBJ2-3; TRBD2 might be the D (5 bases). The CDR3 is 17 amino acids. Germline V lookup: CDR1 SGDLS, CDR2 YYNGEE. The ends were cut back, 2 bases at V and 6 bases at J, with 22 bases in the middle.

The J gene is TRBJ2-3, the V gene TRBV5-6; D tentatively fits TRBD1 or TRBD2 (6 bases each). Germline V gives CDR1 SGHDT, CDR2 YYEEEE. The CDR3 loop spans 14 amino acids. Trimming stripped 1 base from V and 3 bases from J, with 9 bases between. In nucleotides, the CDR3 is TGTGCCAGCAGCTTGATAGGGGGGACAGATACGCAGTATTTT. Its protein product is CASSLIGGTDTQYF.

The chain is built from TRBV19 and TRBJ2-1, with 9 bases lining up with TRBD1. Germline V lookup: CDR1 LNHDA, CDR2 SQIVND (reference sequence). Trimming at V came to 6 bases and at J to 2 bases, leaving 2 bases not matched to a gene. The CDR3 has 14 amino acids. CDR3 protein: CASSGTGPYNEQFF. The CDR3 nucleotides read TGTGCCAGTAGCGGGACAGGGCCCTACAATGAGCAGTTCTTC.

CDR3 nucleotides: TGTGCCAGCAGCCCTCGGAGGGGGTTGGACACTGAAGCTTTCTTT. It translates to CASSPRRGLDTEAFF. The rearrangement uses TRBV7-2 and TRBJ1-1, with D perhaps matching TRBD1 (6 bases). The V end was cut by 5 bases, the J end by 3 bases, with 16 bases between. The CDR3 length is 15 residues. Germline CDR1 and CDR2: SGHTA and FQGNSA.